Below, 14 T cell receptor beta chains from the same sample are listed, as sequenced in a study of tissue T cells after allogeneic stem cell transplantation. Regarding time point: mouse harvest day 14 after allogeneic transplant. The graft held 10^6 splenic CD5+ T cells and 10^7 T-cell-depleted bone marrow cells. Generated by immunoSEQ multiplex PCR, the TCRdb table keeps only in-frame clones and is missing some. The repertoire holds approximately 4,400 clones, with roughly 50% as singletons. The sequenced sample consisted of lymph node tissue. These receptors were obtained from a female BALB/c mouse given C57BL/6 T cells with graft-versus-host disease after an allogeneic hematopoietic cell transplant.

In its sample, this clone was seen a few times. Any gene name here is a mouse gene name. The read ends 1 residue shy of where the CDR3 ends; the end is completed using the germline J gene. The chain carries TRBV13-1 and TRBJ1-4; D gene ambiguous. In germline, CDR1 is NSHNY, CDR2 SYGAGN. With 5 bases removed from V and 7 bases from J, the gap between germline ends came to 9 bases. The CDR3 is 12 amino acids. The CDR3 spells CASSVQGERLFF. CDR3 DNA (partial): TGTGCCAGCAGCGTACAAGGCGAAAGATTATTT. The full variable domain, in which reference TRBV13-1 and TRBJ1-4 provide the parts outside the CDR3, is EAAVTQSPRNKVTVTGGNVTLSCRQTNSHNYMYWYRQDTGHGLRLIHYSYGAGNLRIGDVPDGYKATRTTQEDFFLLLELASPSQTSLYFCASSVQGERLFFGHGTKLSVL.

In this sample, this clone turned up a few times. Gene names are mouse gene names. The observed sequence ends 1 residue before the CDR3 terminus, with the missing tail filled in from the germline J gene. The gene calls are TRBV31 and TRBJ2-7; possible D gene TRBD2, 6 bases. The CDR3 consists of 13 residues. Germline lookup yields CDR1 GKSSPN and CDR2 SITVG. The V end was cut by 0 bases, the J end by 4 bases, with 10 bases between. CDR3 bases read: TGTGCCTGGAGTCTACCTGGGACTTATGAACAGTAC. Amino acids: CAWSLPGTYEQY. The entire CDR3 sequence reads CAWSLPGTYEQYF.

Of note for this clone: One junction end disagrees with the germline gene, perhaps due to a read error. Gene names denote mouse genes. The read terminates 1 residue before the CDR3 end, so the remaining end is supplied by the germline J gene. The chain is built from TRBV5 and TRBJ2-2, with a weak D call TRBD1 (5 bases). Looked up from germline, CDR1 is LGHNA and CDR2 is YNLKQL (reference sequence). This CDR3 comprises 15 residues. The sequenced CDR3 bases are TGTACCAGCAGCCCTCGGACAACAAACACCGGGCAGCTCTAC. Translating gives CTSSPRTTNTGQLY. The full CDR3 is CTSSPRTTNTGQLYF.

This clone has more than one count but fewer than ten. Gene names denote mouse genes. The sequence runs out 1 residue before the end of the CDR3; the remainder is reconstructed from the germline J gene. This chain joins TRBV16 and TRBJ2-3, with 9 bases identical to TRBD2. V gave up 1 base and J gave up 8 bases; unmatched junction bases: 7. Germline CDR1 reads SGHSA; CDR2 reads FRNQAP. CDR3 length: 15 amino acids. The sequenced part of the CDR3 DNA is TGTGCAAGCAGCTTAGTTTTGGGGGGGCGCCGAACGCTGTAT. Amino acid sequence: CASSLVLGGRRTLY. The full CDR3 is CASSLVLGGRRTLYF.

This clone is deemed medium-sized. Mouse names are used for the genes. The read halts 1 residue ahead of the CDR3 end, with the missing end drawn from the germline J gene. The V gene is TRBV3, the J gene TRBJ2-7, with TRBD2 matching over 9 bases. With 0 bases clipped from V and 7 bases from J, the junction kept 10 bases outside the gene matches. CDR1 SNHLY and CDR2 FYNGKV come from the germline V gene (reference sequence). This CDR3 region has 16 residues. The CDR3 protein is CASSLAAWGGIGEQYF. The CDR3 bases that were read are TGTGCCAGCAGCTTAGCGGCCTGGGGGGGTATTGGAGAACAGTAC. The full variable domain, its missing parts supplied by reference TRBV3 and TRBJ2-7, is GPKVLQIPSHQIIDMGQMVTLNCDPVSNHLYFYWYKQILGQQMEFLVNFYNGKVMEKSKLFKDQFSVERPDGSYFTLKIQPTALEDSAVYFCASSLAAWGGIGEQYFGPGTRLTVL.

Judged by abundance, this clone is medium-sized (0.01 to 0.1%). Here the gene names and germline are mouse. The CDR3 end lies 1 residue beyond the end of the read and is filled in from the germline J gene. The sample has other DNA sequences that encode this CDR3 too. This rearrangement joins TRBV3 to TRBJ2-7; tentative D call: TRBD1 (5 bases). The germline V gene encodes CDR1 SNHLY and CDR2 FYNGKV (reference sequence). The CDR3 contains 13 residues. The V end lost 1 base, the J end lost 4 bases, and 8 bases lay between the germline ends. The part of the CDR3 DNA that was read is TGTGCCAGCAGCTTAGGACAGACATATGAACAGTAC. This sequence encodes CASSLGQTYEQY. The whole CDR3 sequence reads CASSLGQTYEQYF.

This clone rates as medium-sized. Genes here carry mouse names. Read data end 1 residue before the CDR3 end; the end is taken from the germline J gene. The gene calls are TRBV3 and TRBJ2-7; unclear D gene. CDR1 SNHLY and CDR2 FYNGKV come from the germline V gene (reference sequence). V dropped 4 bases and J dropped 7 bases, with 8 bases sitting between them. The CDR3 loop spans 11 amino acids. CDR3 DNA, as far as it was read: TGTGCCAGCAGCTCTCGGGCAGAACAGTAC. It encodes CASSSRAEQY. The full CDR3 protein reads CASSSRAEQYF.

By sample fraction, this clone is medium-sized. Genes and germline are mouse. The CDR3 end lies 1 residue beyond the end of the read and is filled in from the germline J gene. The rearrangement joins TRBV26 to TRBJ2-7; 11 bases fit TRBD2. Germline V gives CDR1 KGHPV, CDR2 FQNQEV (reference sequence). The CDR3 loop spans 14 amino acids. The V gene end was trimmed by 6 bases and the J gene end by 5 bases; junction bases not matched to a gene: 6. The CDR3 protein is CASSFTGGADEQYF. The sequenced CDR3 bases are TGTGCCAGCAGCTTCACTGGGGGGGCCGATGAACAGTAC.

This clone was detected a few times. Mouse germline and gene names are used. The CDR3 is cut off 1 residue early in the read; its end comes from the germline J gene. The chain carries TRBV16 and TRBJ2-7, with TRBD2 matching 8 bases. The CDR3 spans 14 residues. Germline assignment: CDR1 SGHSA and CDR2 FRNQAP. The junction had 3 bases not matched to a gene; V was cut back by 3 bases and J by 2 bases. CDR3 bases read: TGTGCAAGCAGCTTCGACTGGGGCGCCTATGAACAGTAC. Translating it yields CASSFDWGAYEQY. The complete CDR3 reads CASSFDWGAYEQYF.

The table lists this clone with a few counts. Genes here carry mouse names. The sequence runs out 1 residue before the end of the CDR3; the remainder is reconstructed from the germline J gene. The chain couples TRBV3 to TRBJ1-1, with a weak D call TRBD1 (5 bases). The CDR3 is made up of 14 amino acids. CDR1 is SNHLY, CDR2 FYNGKV, per germline (reference sequence). The V gene lost 1 base and the J gene lost 1 base, with 7 bases spanning the gap. The CDR3 protein is CASSLVDRNTEVFF. The DNA read from the CDR3 is TGTGCCAGCAGCTTAGTAGACAGAAACACAGAAGTCTTC. Supplemented by reference TRBV3 and TRBJ1-1, the full variable domain reads GPKVLQIPSHQIIDMGQMVTLNCDPVSNHLYFYWYKQILGQQMEFLVNFYNGKVMEKSKLFKDQFSVERPDGSYFTLKIQPTALEDSAVYFCASSLVDRNTEVFFGKGTRLTVV.

Of note for this clone: The gene symbols are mouse symbols. With the read ending 1 residue before the CDR3 end, the germline J gene is used to fill in that end. V is TRBV3 and J is TRBJ1-1; tentatively, D is TRBD1 (6 bases). Looked up from germline, CDR1 is SNHLY and CDR2 is FYNGKV (reference sequence). V was shortened by 1 base and J by 0 bases, with 6 bases between the two germline ends. The CDR3 loop spans 14 amino acids. CDR3 protein: CASSLEGANTEVFF. The CDR3 DNA, read in part, is TGTGCCAGCAGCTTAGAGGGGGCAAACACAGAAGTCTTC.

This clone qualifies as medium-sized (0.01 to 0.1%). Genes and germline come from the mouse. The read is 1 residue too short to cover the CDR3 end, so that end is filled in from the germline J gene. The V gene is TRBV15, the J gene TRBJ1-4, with D possibly matching TRBD1 (5 bases). There are 15 residues in the CDR3. V gave up 3 bases and J gave up 0 bases, with 8 bases separating them. CDR1 is SGHND, CDR2 FRSKSL, per germline. The sequenced part of the CDR3 DNA is TGTGCCAGCAGTTTGGCAGGGCTTTCCAACGAAAGATTATTT. Translated: CASSLAGLSNERLF. The entire CDR3 protein reads CASSLAGLSNERLFF.

About this clone: Gene names and germline match the mouse. The read comes to an end 1 residue before the CDR3 does, leaving the germline J gene to fill in the end. V usage is TRBV26 and J usage is TRBJ2-1; D gene ambiguous. V shed 2 bases and J shed 2 bases, with 4 bases lying between them. The germline V gene has CDR1 KGHPV and CDR2 FQNQEV (reference sequence). The CDR3 has 13 amino acids. The part of the CDR3 DNA that was read is TGTGCCAGCAGTCTGGGAGACTATGCTGAGCAGTTC. Its translation is CASSLGDYAEQF. The CDR3 in its entirety is CASSLGDYAEQFF.

With respect to this clone: The gene symbols are mouse symbols. The DNA ends 1 residue before the CDR3 does, and the rest of the CDR3 is filled in from the germline J gene. The genes are TRBV12-2 and TRBJ1-2; TRBD1 might be the D (6 bases). V dropped 3 bases and J dropped 0 bases, with 10 bases sitting between them. The CDR3 runs to 14 residues. CDR1 SGHLS and CDR2 HYDKME come from the germline V gene. The sequenced CDR3 bases are TGTGCCAGCTCTTCGACAGGTGCAAACTCCGACTACACC. This translates into CASSSTGANSDYT. The CDR3 in full is CASSSTGANSDYTF.